The rows below give T cell receptor beta chains drawn from one sample of a study of blood T cell repertoires in COVID-19. The repertoire was sequenced with immunoSEQ multiplex PCR; TCRdb's copy has only in-frame clones and lacks some. The sample lists around 40,000 clones, around 77% occurring once. Sequencing was done on a sample of peripheral blood. All receptors come from a woman older than 75 with acute or convalescent COVID-19. Each CDR3 is given with its conserved first and last residue. The order of the fields is V gene, clone size, D gene, J gene, CDR3 protein, CDR3 DNA. D genes are given only for firm matches. A row's size may be missing; if present it is once, few, many or a size class.

V gene: TRBV5-6; clone size: NA; D gene: NA; J gene: TRBJ1-2; CDR3 protein: CASSHQNRETHGYTF; CDR3 DNA: TGTGCCAGCAGCCACCAAAACAGGGAAACCCATGGCTACACCTTC
V gene: TRBV19; clone size: NA; D gene: NA; J gene: TRBJ1-1; CDR3 protein: CASSIGLLLNTEAFF; CDR3 DNA: TGTGCCAGTAGTATAGGCCTCCTATTGAACACTGAAGCTTTCTTT
V gene: TRBV30; clone size: NA; D gene: TRBD2; J gene: TRBJ2-3; CDR3 protein: CASTSGNPPADTQYF; CDR3 DNA: TGTGCCTCGACTAGCGGGAACCCCCCCGCAGATACGCAGTATTTT
V gene: TRBV6-6; clone size: NA; D gene: TRBD1; J gene: TRBJ2-5; CDR3 protein: CASSRFRDREETQYF; CDR3 DNA: TGTGCCAGCAGTCGATTCCGGGACAGGGAAGAGACCCAGTACTTC
V gene: TRBV7-2; clone size: few; D gene: TRBD1; J gene: TRBJ1-3; CDR3 protein: CASSSTGGENTIYF; CDR3 DNA: TGTGCCAGCAGCTCGACAGGGGGGGAAAACACCATATATTTT
V gene: TRBV6-2/TRBV6-3; clone size: few; D gene: TRBD1; J gene: TRBJ2-7; CDR3 protein: CASSSGQGGRQEQYF; CDR3 DNA: TGTGCCAGCAGTTCGGGACAGGGGGGCCGCCAGGAGCAGTACTTC
V gene: TRBV5-8; clone size: few; D gene: NA; J gene: TRBJ1-1; CDR3 protein: CASTWEPNTEAFF; CDR3 DNA: TGTGCCAGTACCTGGGAGCCGAACACTGAAGCTTTCTTT
V gene: TRBV24-1; clone size: once; D gene: NA; J gene: TRBJ1-1; CDR3 protein: CATSDSSQTGNTEAFF; CDR3 DNA: TGTGCCACCAGTGATTCGTCCCAAACGGGGAACACTGAAGCTTTCTTT
V gene: TRBV5-4; clone size: once; D gene: TRBD1; J gene: TRBJ1-1; CDR3 protein: CASSPSGTALEAFF; CDR3 DNA: TGTGCCAGCAGCCCATCCGGGACAGCGCTTGAAGCTTTCTTT
V gene: TRBV11-2; clone size: NA; D gene: NA; J gene: TRBJ1-3; CDR3 protein: CASSLGPRSGNTIYF; CDR3 DNA: TGTGCCAGCAGCTTAGGGCCTCGCTCTGGAAACACCATATATTTT
V gene: TRBV18; clone size: NA; D gene: NA; J gene: TRBJ2-7; CDR3 protein: CASSPQEDGTYEQYF; CDR3 DNA: TGTGCCAGCTCACCACAGGAGGACGGAACCTACGAGCAGTACTTC
V gene: TRBV5-1; clone size: once; D gene: NA; J gene: TRBJ2-3; CDR3 protein: CASSQIGGITDTQYF; CDR3 DNA: TGCGCCAGCAGCCAGATAGGCGGTATCACAGATACGCAGTATTTT
V gene: TRBV30; clone size: NA; D gene: NA; J gene: TRBJ1-1; CDR3 protein: CAWSPPGHRNTEAFF; CDR3 DNA: TGTGCCTGGAGTCCCCCGGGACACCGGAACACTGAAGCTTTCTTT
V gene: TRBV2; clone size: NA; D gene: NA; J gene: TRBJ1-2; CDR3 protein: CASSGYTENYGYTF; CDR3 DNA: TGTGCCAGCAGTGGTTATACGGAGAACTATGGCTACACCTTC
V gene: TRBV5-1; clone size: NA; D gene: TRBD1; J gene: TRBJ1-2; CDR3 protein: CASSLVGTGDGYTF; CDR3 DNA: TGCGCCAGCAGCCTGGTTGGGACAGGGGATGGCTACACCTTC
V gene: TRBV4-2; clone size: NA; D gene: TRBD2; J gene: TRBJ2-1; CDR3 protein: CASSQSGGYNEQFF; CDR3 DNA: TGTGCCAGCAGCCAGAGCGGGGGGTACAATGAGCAGTTCTTC
V gene: TRBV7-2; clone size: NA; D gene: NA; J gene: TRBJ2-1; CDR3 protein: CASSLLNLGQSNEQFF; CDR3 DNA: TGTGCCAGCAGCTTATTGAACCTCGGACAGAGCAATGAGCAGTTCTTC
V gene: TRBV5-4; clone size: NA; D gene: TRBD2; J gene: TRBJ2-3; CDR3 protein: CASSLGTSQGDTQYF; CDR3 DNA: TGTGCCAGCAGCTTGGGGACTAGCCAGGGGGATACGCAGTATTTT
V gene: TRBV6-2/TRBV6-3; clone size: NA; D gene: TRBD1; J gene: TRBJ2-1; CDR3 protein: CASSYSFGQEYNEQFF; CDR3 DNA: TGTGCCAGCAGTTACTCCTTCGGACAGGAGTACAATGAGCAGTTCTTC
V gene: TRBV11-2; clone size: NA; D gene: NA; J gene: TRBJ1-3; CDR3 protein: CASSLERPSQGGNTIYF; CDR3 DNA: TGTGCCAGCAGCTTAGAGAGACCTTCTCAGGGTGGAAACACCATATATTTT
V gene: TRBV18; clone size: NA; D gene: TRBD1; J gene: TRBJ1-6; CDR3 protein: CASSRDRVNSPLHF; CDR3 DNA: TGTGCCAGCTCACGGGACAGAGTTAATTCACCCCTCCACTTT
V gene: TRBV18; clone size: NA; D gene: TRBD2; J gene: TRBJ2-1; CDR3 protein: CASSPSQAGGGGNEQFF; CDR3 DNA: TGTGCCAGCTCACCGTCCCAAGCGGGAGGGGGAGGCAATGAGCAGTTCTTC
V gene: TRBV7-9; clone size: NA; D gene: NA; J gene: TRBJ2-7; CDR3 protein: CASSLNAGSHEQYF; CDR3 DNA: TGTGCCAGCAGCTTAAATGCGGGTAGTCACGAGCAGTACTTC
V gene: TRBV19; clone size: few; D gene: TRBD2; J gene: TRBJ2-2; CDR3 protein: CASSILSGMNTGELFF; CDR3 DNA: TGTGCCAGTAGTATTCTAAGCGGGATGAACACCGGGGAGCTGTTTTTT
V gene: TRBV19; clone size: NA; D gene: NA; J gene: TRBJ2-2; CDR3 protein: CASSARQASTSTGELFF; CDR3 DNA: TGTGCCAGTAGCGCCCGGCAAGCTAGCACGAGCACCGGGGAGTTGTTTTTT
V gene: TRBV29-1; clone size: NA; D gene: TRBD2; J gene: TRBJ2-1; CDR3 protein: CSAEGVAGSYNEQFF; CDR3 DNA: TGCAGCGCTGAAGGCGTAGCGGGAAGCTACAATGAGCAGTTCTTC
V gene: TRBV30; clone size: NA; D gene: TRBD2; J gene: TRBJ2-5; CDR3 protein: CAWTSGSQTQYF; CDR3 DNA: TGTGCCTGGACTAGCGGGTCGCAGACCCAGTACTTC
V gene: TRBV7-9; clone size: NA; D gene: NA; J gene: TRBJ1-1; CDR3 protein: CASSIPGGEAFF; CDR3 DNA: TGTGCCAGCAGCATCCCGGGGGGGGAAGCTTTCTTT
V gene: TRBV27; clone size: NA; D gene: NA; J gene: TRBJ1-2; CDR3 protein: CASSLSRGTAYGYTF; CDR3 DNA: TGTGCCAGCAGTTTATCCCGCGGCACCGCTTATGGCTACACCTTC
V gene: TRBV18; clone size: NA; D gene: NA; J gene: TRBJ2-2; CDR3 protein: CASSLWTFQLAGELFF; CDR3 DNA: TGTGCCAGCTCACTATGGACATTCCAGCTAGCCGGGGAGCTGTTTTTT
V gene: TRBV10-3; clone size: NA; D gene: TRBD1; J gene: TRBJ1-3; CDR3 protein: CATEGGTGASGNTIYF; CDR3 DNA: TGTGCCACCGAAGGAGGGACAGGGGCTTCTGGAAACACCATATATTTT
V gene: TRBV5-1; clone size: NA; D gene: NA; J gene: TRBJ2-3; CDR3 protein: CASSLAGTSTDTQYF; CDR3 DNA: TGCGCCAGCAGCTTAGCGGGCACTAGCACAGATACGCAGTATTTT
V gene: TRBV7-2; clone size: NA; D gene: NA; J gene: TRBJ2-5; CDR3 protein: CASSLGPAEETQYF; CDR3 DNA: TGTGCCAGCAGCTTAGGTCCAGCGGAAGAGACCCAGTACTTC
V gene: TRBV19; clone size: NA; D gene: NA; J gene: TRBJ2-7; CDR3 protein: CASSPYPSGTYEQYF; CDR3 DNA: TGTGCCAGTAGTCCCTACCCTTCGGGGACCTACGAGCAGTACTTC
V gene: TRBV5-1; clone size: NA; D gene: NA; J gene: TRBJ1-2; CDR3 protein: CASSLAPGNLRGYTF; CDR3 DNA: TGCGCCAGCAGCTTGGCTCCGGGGAACCTACGCGGCTACACCTTC
V gene: TRBV5-1; clone size: NA; D gene: TRBD1; J gene: TRBJ2-7; CDR3 protein: CASSLPSLRQGGSLFYEQYF; CDR3 DNA: TGCGCCAGCAGCTTACCCTCTCTTCGACAGGGGGGTTCACTCTTCTACGAGCAGTACTTC
V gene: TRBV3-1/TRBV3-2; clone size: NA; D gene: TRBD1; J gene: TRBJ2-2; CDR3 protein: CASSQGTGYTGELFF; CDR3 DNA: TGTGCCAGCAGCCAAGGGACAGGTTACACCGGGGAGCTGTTTTTT
V gene: TRBV5-1; clone size: few; D gene: TRBD1; J gene: TRBJ1-6; CDR3 protein: CASSSGTGLSPLHF; CDR3 DNA: TGCGCCAGCAGCTCCGGGACAGGGCTTTCACCCCTCCACTTT
V gene: TRBV18; clone size: NA; D gene: NA; J gene: TRBJ2-7; CDR3 protein: CASSPPATRDEQYF; CDR3 DNA: TGTGCCAGCTCTCCGCCGGCGACTCGGGACGAGCAGTACTTC
V gene: TRBV7-2; clone size: NA; D gene: NA; J gene: TRBJ2-7; CDR3 protein: CASSSSGASSPYEQYF; CDR3 DNA: TGTGCCAGCAGCTCCTCAGGGGCATCTAGCCCCTACGAGCAGTACTTC
V gene: TRBV14; clone size: NA; D gene: NA; J gene: TRBJ1-2; CDR3 protein: CASSQEQGLYGYTF; CDR3 DNA: TGTGCCAGCAGCCAGGAACAGGGCCTATATGGCTACACCTTC
V gene: TRBV3-1/TRBV3-2; clone size: NA; D gene: NA; J gene: TRBJ1-2; CDR3 protein: CASSQTDYGYTF; CDR3 DNA: TGTGCCAGCAGCCAGACAGATTATGGCTACACCTTC
V gene: TRBV7-2; clone size: NA; D gene: NA; J gene: TRBJ1-5; CDR3 protein: CASSFDTGNNQPQHF; CDR3 DNA: TGTGCCAGCAGCTTCGATACAGGGAACAATCAGCCCCAGCATTTT
V gene: TRBV10-2; clone size: NA; D gene: TRBD2; J gene: TRBJ2-1; CDR3 protein: CASRGGDNEQFF; CDR3 DNA: TGCGCCAGCCGGGGGGGAGACAATGAGCAGTTCTTC
V gene: TRBV4-1; clone size: once; D gene: NA; J gene: TRBJ2-3; CDR3 protein: CASSQEGGFPTDTQYF; CDR3 DNA: TGCGCCAGCAGCCAAGAGGGGGGTTTTCCCACAGATACGCAGTATTTT
V gene: TRBV27; clone size: few; D gene: NA; J gene: TRBJ2-7; CDR3 protein: CASRGLGSYEQYF; CDR3 DNA: TGTGCCAGCAGGGGACTCGGAAGCTACGAGCAGTACTTC
V gene: TRBV9; clone size: NA; D gene: NA; J gene: TRBJ2-1; CDR3 protein: CASSMDSNEQFF; CDR3 DNA: TGTGCCAGCAGCATGGACTCAAATGAGCAGTTCTTC
V gene: TRBV7-8; clone size: NA; D gene: TRBD2; J gene: TRBJ2-5; CDR3 protein: CASSFSGSTETQYF; CDR3 DNA: TGTGCCAGCAGCTTTAGCGGGAGCACAGAGACCCAGTACTTC
V gene: TRBV19; clone size: NA; D gene: TRBD2; J gene: TRBJ2-1; CDR3 protein: CASSTAWEGQFF; CDR3 DNA: TGTGCCAGTAGTACGGCGTGGGAGGGGCAGTTCTTC
V gene: TRBV5-4; clone size: NA; D gene: TRBD1; J gene: TRBJ1-3; CDR3 protein: CASSLRGTGGNTIYF; CDR3 DNA: TGTGCCAGCAGCTTGAGAGGGACAGGGGGAAACACCATATATTTT
V gene: TRBV7-9; clone size: few; D gene: NA; J gene: TRBJ1-2; CDR3 protein: CASSLTVNYGYTF; CDR3 DNA: TGTGCCAGCAGCCTAACAGTAAACTATGGCTACACCTTC